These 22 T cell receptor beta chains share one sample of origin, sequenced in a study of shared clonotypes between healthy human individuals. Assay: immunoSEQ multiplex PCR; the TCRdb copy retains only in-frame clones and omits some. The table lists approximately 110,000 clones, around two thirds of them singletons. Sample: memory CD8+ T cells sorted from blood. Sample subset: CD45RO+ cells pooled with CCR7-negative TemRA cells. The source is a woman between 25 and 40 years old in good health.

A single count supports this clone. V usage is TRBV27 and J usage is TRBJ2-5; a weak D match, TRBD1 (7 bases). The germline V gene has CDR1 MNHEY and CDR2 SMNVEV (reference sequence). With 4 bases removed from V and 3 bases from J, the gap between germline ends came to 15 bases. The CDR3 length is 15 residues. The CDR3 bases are TGTGCCAGCAGTTCCTCCTTCAGGGGGGAAGAGACCCAGTACTTC. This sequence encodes CASSSSFRGEETQYF.

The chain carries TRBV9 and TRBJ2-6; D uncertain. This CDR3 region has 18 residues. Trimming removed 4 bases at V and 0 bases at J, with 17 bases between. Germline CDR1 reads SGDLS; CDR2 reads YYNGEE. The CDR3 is CASSQERSGTSGANVLTF. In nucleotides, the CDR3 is TGTGCCAGCAGCCAAGAGCGATCGGGTACCTCTGGGGCCAACGTCCTGACTTTC. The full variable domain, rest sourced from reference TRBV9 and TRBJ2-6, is DSGVTQTPKHLITATGQRVTLRCSPRSGDLSVYWYQQSLDQGLQFLIQYYNGEERAKGNILERFSAQQFPDLHSELNLSSLELGDSALYFCASSQERSGTSGANVLTFGAGSRLTVL.

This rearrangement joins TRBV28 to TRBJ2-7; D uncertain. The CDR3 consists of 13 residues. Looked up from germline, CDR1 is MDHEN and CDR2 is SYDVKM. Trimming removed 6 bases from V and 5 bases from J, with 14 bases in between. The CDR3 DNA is TGTGCCAGCAGCACCTGGGATCCCGACGAGCAGTACTTC. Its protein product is CASSTWDPDEQYF.

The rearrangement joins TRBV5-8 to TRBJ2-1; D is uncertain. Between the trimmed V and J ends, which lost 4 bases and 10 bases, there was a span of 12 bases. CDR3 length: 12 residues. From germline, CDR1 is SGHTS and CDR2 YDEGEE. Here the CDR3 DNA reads TGTGCCAGCAGCCGGGCTAGATTGGAGCAGTTCTTC. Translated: CASSRARLEQFF.

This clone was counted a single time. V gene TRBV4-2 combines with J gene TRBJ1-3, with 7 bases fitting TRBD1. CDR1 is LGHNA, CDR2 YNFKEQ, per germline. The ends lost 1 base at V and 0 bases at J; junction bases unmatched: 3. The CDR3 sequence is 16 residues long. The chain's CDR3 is CASSQVGGPSGNTIYF. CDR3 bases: TGTGCCAGCAGCCAAGTAGGGGGCCCCTCTGGAAACACCATATATTTT.

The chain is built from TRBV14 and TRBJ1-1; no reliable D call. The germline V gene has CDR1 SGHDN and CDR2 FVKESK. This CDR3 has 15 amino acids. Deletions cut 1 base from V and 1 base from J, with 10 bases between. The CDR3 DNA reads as TGTGCCAGCAGCCAAGCTCAGGTTAGGAACACTGAAGCTTTCTTT. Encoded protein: CASSQAQVRNTEAFF.

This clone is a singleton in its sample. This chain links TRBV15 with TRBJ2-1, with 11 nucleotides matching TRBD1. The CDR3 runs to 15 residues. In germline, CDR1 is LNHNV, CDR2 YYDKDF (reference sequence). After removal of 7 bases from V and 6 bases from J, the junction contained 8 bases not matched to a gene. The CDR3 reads CATNPDRGRANEQFF. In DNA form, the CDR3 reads TGTGCCACCAACCCGGACAGGGGGCGAGCCAATGAGCAGTTCTTC.

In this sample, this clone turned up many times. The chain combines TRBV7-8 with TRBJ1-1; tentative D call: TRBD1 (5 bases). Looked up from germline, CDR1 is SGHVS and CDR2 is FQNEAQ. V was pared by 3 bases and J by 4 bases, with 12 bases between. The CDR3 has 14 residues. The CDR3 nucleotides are TGTGCCAGCAGCTTTGGGGGTGTAAGCACTGAAGCTTTCTTT. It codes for CASSFGGVSTEAFF.

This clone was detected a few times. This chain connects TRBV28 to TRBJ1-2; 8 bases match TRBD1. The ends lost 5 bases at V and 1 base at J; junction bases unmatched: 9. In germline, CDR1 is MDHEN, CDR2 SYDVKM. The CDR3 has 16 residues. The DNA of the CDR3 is TGTGCCAGCAGTCCAACCCGGACAGGGTTTAACTATGGCTACACCTTC. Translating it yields CASSPTRTGFNYGYTF.

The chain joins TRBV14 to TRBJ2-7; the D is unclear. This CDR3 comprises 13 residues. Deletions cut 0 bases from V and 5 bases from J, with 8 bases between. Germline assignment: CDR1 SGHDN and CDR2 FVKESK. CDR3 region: CASSQELGDEQYF. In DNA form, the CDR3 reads TGTGCCAGCAGCCAAGAGCTAGGAGACGAGCAGTACTTC.

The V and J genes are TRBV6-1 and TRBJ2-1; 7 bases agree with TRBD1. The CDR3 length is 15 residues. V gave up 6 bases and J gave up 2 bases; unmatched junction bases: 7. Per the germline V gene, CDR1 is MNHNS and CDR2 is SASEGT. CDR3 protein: CASRTTGDPYNEQFF. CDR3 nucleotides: TGTGCCAGCAGGACAACAGGGGACCCCTACAATGAGCAGTTCTTC.

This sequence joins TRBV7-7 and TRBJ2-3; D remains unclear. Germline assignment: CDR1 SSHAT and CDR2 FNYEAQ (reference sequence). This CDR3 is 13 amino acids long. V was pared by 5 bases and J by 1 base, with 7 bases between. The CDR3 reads CASSTGGTDTQYF. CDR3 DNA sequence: TGTGCCAGCAGCACCGGTGGCACAGATACGCAGTATTTT.

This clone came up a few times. In DNA form, the CDR3 reads TGTGCCAGCAGTCGAACCAGGGTTGGGAGAGATACGCAGTATTTT. As protein: CASSRTRVGRDTQYF. The chain links TRBV27 to TRBJ2-3; either TRBD1 or TRBD2 may fit D (5 bases each). The CDR3 is 15 amino acids. V was pared by 5 bases and J by 5 bases, with 17 bases between. From germline, CDR1 is MNHEY and CDR2 SMNVEV (reference sequence).

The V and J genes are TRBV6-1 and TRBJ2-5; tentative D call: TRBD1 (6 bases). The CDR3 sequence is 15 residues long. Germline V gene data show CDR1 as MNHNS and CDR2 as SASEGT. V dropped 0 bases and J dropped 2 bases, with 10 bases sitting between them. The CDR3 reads CASSEAGGSQETQYF. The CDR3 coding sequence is TGTGCCAGCAGTGAAGCAGGGGGATCACAAGAGACCCAGTACTTC.

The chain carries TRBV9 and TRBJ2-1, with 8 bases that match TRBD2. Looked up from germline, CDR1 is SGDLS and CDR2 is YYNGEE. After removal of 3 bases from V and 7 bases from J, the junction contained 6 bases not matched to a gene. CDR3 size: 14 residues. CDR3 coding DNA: TGTGCCAGCAGCGCGGGACTAGTTGAAAATGAGCAGTTCTTC. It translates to CASSAGLVENEQFF.

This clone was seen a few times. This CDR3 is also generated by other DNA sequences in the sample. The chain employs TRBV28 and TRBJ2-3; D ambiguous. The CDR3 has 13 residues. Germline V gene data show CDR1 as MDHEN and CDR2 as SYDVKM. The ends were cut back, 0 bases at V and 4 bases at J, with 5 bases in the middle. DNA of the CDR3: TGTGCCAGCAGTTTATGGGTGGCAGATACGCAGTATTTT. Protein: CASSLWVADTQYF.

The CDR3 loop reads CASSLFKGRLDTQYF. DNA for the CDR3: TGTGCCAGCAGCTTGTTTAAGGGACGCTTAGATACGCAGTATTTT. The chain carries TRBV7-2 and TRBJ2-3; D possibly matches TRBD1 or TRBD2 (5 bases each). The germline V and J ends were trimmed by 3 bases and 5 bases, with 15 bases remaining between them. The CDR3 has 15 residues. Germline CDR1 SGHTA, CDR2 FQGNSA.

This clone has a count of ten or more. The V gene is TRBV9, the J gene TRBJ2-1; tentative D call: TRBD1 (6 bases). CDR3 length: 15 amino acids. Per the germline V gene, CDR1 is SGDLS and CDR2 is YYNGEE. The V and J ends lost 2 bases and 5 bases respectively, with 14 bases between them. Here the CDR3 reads CASSVHARDNNEQFF. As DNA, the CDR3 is TGTGCCAGCAGCGTCCACGCCCGGGACAACAATGAGCAGTTCTTC.

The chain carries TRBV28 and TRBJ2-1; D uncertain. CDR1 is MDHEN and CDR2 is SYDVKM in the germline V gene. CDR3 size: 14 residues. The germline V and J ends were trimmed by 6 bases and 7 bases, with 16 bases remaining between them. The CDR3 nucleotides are TGTGCCAGCAGCACCAGGCCGGGTAGGAATGAGCAGTTCTTC. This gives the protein CASSTRPGRNEQFF. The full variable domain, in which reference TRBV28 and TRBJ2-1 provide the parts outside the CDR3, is DVKVTQSSRYLVKRTGEKVFLECVQDMDHENMFWYRQDPGLGLRLIYFSYDVKMKEKGDIPEGYSVSREKKERFSLILESASTNQTSMYLCASSTRPGRNEQFFGPGTRLTVL.

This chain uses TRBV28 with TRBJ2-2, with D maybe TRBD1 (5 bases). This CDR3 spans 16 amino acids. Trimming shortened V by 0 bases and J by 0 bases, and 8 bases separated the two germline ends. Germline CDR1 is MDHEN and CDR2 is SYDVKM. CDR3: CASSLWTVANTGELFF. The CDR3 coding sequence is TGTGCCAGCAGTTTATGGACAGTAGCGAACACCGGGGAGCTGTTTTTT.

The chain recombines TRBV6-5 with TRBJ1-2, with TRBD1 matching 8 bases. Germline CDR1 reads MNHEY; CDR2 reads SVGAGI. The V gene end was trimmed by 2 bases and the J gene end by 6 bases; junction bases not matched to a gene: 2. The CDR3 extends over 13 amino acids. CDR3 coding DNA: TGTGCCAGCAGTTACGTGACAGGGGATGGCTACACCTTC. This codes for CASSYVTGDGYTF.

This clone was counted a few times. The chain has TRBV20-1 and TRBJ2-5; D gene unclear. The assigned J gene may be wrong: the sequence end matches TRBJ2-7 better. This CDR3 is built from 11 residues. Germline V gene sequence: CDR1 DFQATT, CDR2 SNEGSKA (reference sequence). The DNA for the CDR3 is TGCAGTGCCAGGAACGGCTACGAGCAGTACTTC. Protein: CSARNGYEQYF.